This T cell receptor (beta chain) came from a study of CD8+CD57+ T cells in acquired aplastic anemia. About the research overall: Sorted CD4+ and CD8+ cells yielded roughly 3 ug of DNA on average.

For CDR3 and TCR beta VDJ profiling, genomic DNA was the template used. TCRdb redid the calling of the reads with MiXCR, one entry per CDR3 protein. Of fewer than 300,000 distinct CDR3 sequences listed, less than 85% were seen once; the top ten hold over 35%. Findings and caveats of the study: Significance was not reached for CD8+ Simpson's diversity between patients and controls.

Trimming removed 0 bases from V and 12 bases from J, with 16 bases in between. Looked up from germline, CDR1 is SEHNR and CDR2 is FQNEAQ (reference sequence). The CDR3 is 14 residues long. With regard to this clonotype: Its antigen is not identified.

Patients chosen for sequencing had shown CD8+CD57+ cell expansion by flow cytometry. Every patient was diagnosed with severe acquired aplastic anemia. The sequence was collected from a human donor with aplastic anemia. The chain recombines TRBV7-9 with TRBJ2-3; D is ambiguous. Sequenced: sorted CD4+, CD8+, or CD8+CD57+ T cells (not recorded which) from PBMCs. CDR3 in DNA: TGTGCCAGCAGCTTAGCAAGAAGCGCCGAGAGCCAGTATTTT. Translation: CASSLARSAESQYF.